This entry lists 4 T cell receptor beta chains sequenced from one sample in a study of cytomegalovirus exposure and HLA in healthy donors. PCR amplification relied on 60 Vbeta primers (plus 13 Jbeta primers). Method: immunoSEQ multiplex PCR; TCRdb's copy keeps in-frame clones and lacks some. Of roughly 140,000 clones detected, 65% to 90% appear once; the ten largest clones hold approximately 1.1%. The sequenced sample was PBMCs. The receptors were sampled from a female donor in good health and CMV-seronegative.

The chain couples TRBV5-6 to TRBJ2-4; a weak D match, TRBD2 (5 bases). V dropped 2 bases and J dropped 3 bases, with 6 bases sitting between them. CDR1 is SGHDT and CDR2 is YYEEEE in the germline V gene. The CDR3 has 13 residues. DNA for the CDR3: TGTGCCAGCAGCTTTCGGGGCAAAAACATTCAGTACTTC. This gives the protein CASSFRGKNIQYF.

V is TRBV28 and J is TRBJ2-7, with 9 nucleotides matching TRBD1. The CDR3 loop spans 14 amino acids. The ends lost 3 bases at V and 3 bases at J; junction bases unmatched: 3. CDR1 and CDR2 from the germline V gene are MDHEN and SYDVKM. For the CDR3, the DNA is TGTGCCAGCAGTTTGGGGACAGGGATCTACGAGCAGTACTTC. This sequence encodes CASSLGTGIYEQYF.

The J gene is TRBJ1-4, the V gene TRBV18, with D possibly matching TRBD1 (6 bases). The CDR3 extends over 16 amino acids. V lost 0 bases and J 8 bases, leaving 16 bases between the germline ends. CDR1 and CDR2 from the germline V gene are KGHSH and LQKENI. CDR3 protein: CASSPPPGQGNEKLFF. CDR3 sequence (DNA): TGTGCCAGCTCACCACCCCCCGGGCAGGGGAACGAAAAACTGTTTTTT.

About this clone itself: Sequence at one end of the junction differs from germline and may be a read error. The rearrangement joins TRBV7-9 to TRBJ1-5; a weak D match, TRBD1 (5 bases). The V gene's germline CDR1 is SEHNR and CDR2 FQNEAQ (reference sequence). This CDR3 has 16 residues. Here the CDR3 reads CASSLAGFDSNQPPHF. CDR3 nucleotide sequence: TGTGCCAGCAGCTTAGCGGGTTTCGACAGCAATCAGCCCCCGCATTTT.